Sequencing of this T cell receptor (beta chain) was carried out in a study of T cells in Graves' hyperthyroidism and ophthalmopathy (dated by TCRdb to about 2019). Broadly, across the study: Peripheral blood was collected at initial diagnosis, before any treatment. To identify distinguishing TCR V-J signatures, a discovery cohort of 100 patients was used, comprising roughly 45 with Graves' ophthalmopathy and 57 with stable Graves' hyperthyroidism. Prospective prediction of ophthalmopathy was tested in an independent validation cohort consisting of 18 hyperthyroidism patients and about 17 patients who later progressed to ophthalmopathy. The roughly 100 discovery patients were randomly split 7:3 into training and test sets. Thyroid tissue and blood T-cell repertoires from roughly 6 Graves' hyperthyroidism patients were also compared in the study. After sampling, hyperthyroidism patients received methimazole starting at 30 mg daily, and ophthalmopathy patients received high-dose intravenous methylprednisolone. The paper reports TCR Vbeta CDR3 sequencing of approximately 140 peripheral blood samples: fewer than 50 ophthalmopathy, roughly 80 hyperthyroidism and around 17 progressor patients. Findings and caveats that apply to the study as a whole: In cross-validation, a model built on a 13 V-J signature told ophthalmopathy apart from stable hyperthyroidism with 85% to 90% sensitivity and about 81% specificity, and in testing the same model reached 80%/75%. In validation, the model predicted progression to ophthalmopathy a median of about 6 months before onset, with 70% to 71% sensitivity and 72.22% specificity. No statistical method was used to set the sample size in advance, and investigators knew the group allocation. Most expanded thyroid clonotypes (frequency above 0.001) were also found in blood, which suggests that blood repertoires may mirror thyroid immune responses.

TCR beta CDR3 regions were amplified from RNA transcripts. The first round of RT-PCR for the TCR CDR3 was performed with the HTBI primer set and the Qiagen OneStep RT-PCR kit. Libraries were constructed in a second round of multiplex PCR, after which size selection and purification were performed. The libraries were sequenced on an Illumina HiSeq2000 using paired-end 100 bp reads. In the original analysis: SOAPnuke was used to process the raw data, with reads discarded if the reads contained adapters or uncalled bases, had a mean Phred below 15, or lacked an exact constant-primer or identifier match. COPE v1.2.5 was used to merge high-quality paired reads, and clonotypes were defined as unique nucleotide sequences. MiTCR v1.1 was used to align clonotypes to the IMGT TRBV, TRBD and TRBJ reference segments. The analysis was restricted to V-J combinations with a frequency above 0.0001, which together covered about 99% of the repertoires. A TCS score was defined as the ratio between F50 (clonal expansion) and ExV (chaos), using BLOSUM62-based TCRdist between CDR3 peptides within each V-J. Welch's t-statistics and random forest reduced roughly 500 V-J features to roughly 13, which were used in a naive Bayes classifier (R e1071). TCRdb trimmed public reads at Q25 via fastp, called clones via MiXCR and kept in-frame beta chains. Rows with one shared CDR3 protein collapse into an entry with the most common genes and DNA. TCRdb's processing, not the authors' own work, is the source of the V and J calls. This sample holds about 380,000 distinct CDR3 sequences; about 18% were observed only once. Of the sample, over 35% is held by the ten largest clones.

Trimming costs V 8 bases and J 7 bases, and their ends lie 15 bases apart. Including cysteine and phenylalanine, the CDR3 has 13 amino acids. The kept DNA is CDR3 alone, 39 bases in frame from the first base. CDR1 LNHDA and CDR2 SQIVND were looked up in the germline V gene (reference sequence). A note on this clonotype: This clone's antigen is unknown. Per-nucleotide qualities are absent, and no much larger clonotype sits a single base away.

Ophthalmopathy patients had moderately to severely active disease, with a Clinical Activity Score of 3 or more, a NOSPECS grade of 4 or more, and a disease duration of less than 3 months. Any patient with an uncontrolled infection, another autoimmune disease, pregnancy or lactation was excluded. Diagnoses were established on the basis of clinical symptoms, serum thyroxine and TRAb, thyroid ultrasound, and orbital computed tomography. PBMCs were separated from 7.5 to 10 ml of fresh peripheral blood using Ficoll-Paque density gradient centrifugation. Total RNA was extracted with Trizol reagent, and quality was checked on an Agilent 2100 Bioanalyzer.

The sequenced material came from blood. The TCR sequence derives from a man aged 18 to 30 with Graves' ophthalmopathy. Rearrangement joined TRBV19 to TRBJ1-5; TRBD1 could be the D gene, as 5 bases match. The nucleotides read TGTGCCAGTGGGACCCAGCACCAGCAGCCCCAGCATTTT. It specifies CASGTQHQQPQHF.